Listed below are T cell receptor beta chains from one sample, sequenced in a study of cytomegalovirus exposure and HLA in healthy donors. Sequenced by immunoSEQ multiplex PCR; TCRdb stores in-frame clones only, minus some. The data hold tens of thousands of clones, with around 80% observed a single time. Source material: PBMCs. The receptors stem from a man aged 45-60 years in good health and CMV-seropositive. Each CDR3 is given with its conserved first and last residue. Each record gives: D gene, J gene, V gene, clone size, CDR3 DNA, CDR3 protein. A D gene is named only where the DNA matches it firmly. Clone size is shown for a subset of rows, as once, few, many or a class of expanded clone.

>.|TRBJ1-2|TRBV15|.
TGTGCCACTAGCAGAGATGGGGGCCGTGGCACCTTC
CATSRDGGRGTF
>.|TRBJ2-2|TRBV4-2|.
TGTGCCAGCAGCCAAGGCGGCACCGGGGAGCTGTTTTTT
CASSQGGTGELFF
>TRBD2|TRBJ2-7|TRBV5-4|.
TGTGCCAGCAGCGTTGGGACTAGCGGAACCTACGAGCAGTACTTC
CASSVGTSGTYEQYF
>TRBD2|TRBJ2-7|TRBV6-5|.
TGTGCCAGCAGGAAGACTAGCGGGAACTACGAGCAGTACTTC
CASRKTSGNYEQYF
>.|TRBJ1-6|TRBV27|.
TGTGCCAGCAGTTTCCAAAATTCACCCCTCCACTTT
CASSFQNSPLHF
>.|TRBJ2-7|TRBV5-4|.
TGTGCCAGCAGCTTACAGGGGAGGCACGAGCAGTACTTC
CASSLQGRHEQYF
>.|TRBJ1-2|TRBV10-2|.
TGCGCCATCAACCCGGGACACGAATATGGCTACACCTTC
CAINPGHEYGYTF
>TRBD1|TRBJ1-1|TRBV6-5|.
TGTGCCAGCAGGGGGGACAGATTGAACACTGAAGCTTTCTTT
CASRGDRLNTEAFF
>TRBD2|TRBJ2-3|TRBV7-9|few
TGTTCCAGCAGCCCACGACTAGCGGGGGGGAGCACAGATACGCAGTATTTT
CSSSPRLAGGSTDTQYF
>.|TRBJ1-5|TRBV7-9|few
TGTGCCAGCAGCCAGAGCGGGCTTGCCCAGCATTTT
CASSQSGLAQHF
>.|TRBJ2-5|TRBV5-4|.
TGTGCCAGCAGTCCCCCCAGGGTAGAGACCCAGTACTTC
CASSPPRVETQYF
>.|TRBJ2-7|TRBV4-1|.
TGCGCCAGCAGCGCAGAAGCAGGACAAGGCTACTACGAGCCGTACTTC
CASSAEAGQGYYEPYF
>.|TRBJ2-3|TRBV7-3|.
TGTGCCAGCAGCTTAACCCCTGCAGATACGCAGTATTTT
CASSLTPADTQYF
>TRBD1|TRBJ1-4|TRBV5-4|.
TGTGCCAGCAGCCCAGGCAGCACAGGGGCTGAAAAACTGTTTTTT
CASSPGSTGAEKLFF
>.|TRBJ2-3|TRBV28|.
TGTGCCAGCAGTTTCGACAGCAGCACAGATACGCAGTATTTT
CASSFDSSTDTQYF
>.|TRBJ1-2|TRBV4-2|.
TGTGCCAGCAGCCAAGGAGGAAATGTAATTGGCTACACCTTC
CASSQGGNVIGYTF
>TRBD2|TRBJ2-1|TRBV11-2|.
TGTGCCAGCAGCCGGACTAGCGGGGGTCATAATGAGCAGTTCTTC
CASSRTSGGHNEQFF
>.|TRBJ1-1|TRBV7-9|.
TGTGCCAGCAGCTTAGCGGGGGCTAGCACTGAAGCTTTCTTT
CASSLAGASTEAFF
>TRBD2|TRBJ2-7|TRBV5-1|.
TGCGCCAGCAGCACGGGACTAGCGGGAGTCGAGCAGTACTTC
CASSTGLAGVEQYF
>TRBD1|TRBJ2-6|TRBV7-6|.
TGTGCCAGCAGCTCTTTCCAGGGGGCAACTGGGGCCAACGTCCTGACTTTC
CASSSFQGATGANVLTF
>.|TRBJ1-5|TRBV28|once
TGTGCCAGCAGCCGATCGGGCAGGGTAGGGCATTTT
CASSRSGRVGHF
>TRBD1|TRBJ1-2|TRBV11-1|.
TGTGCCAGCAGCTTCCAGGGGGGATCCTATGGCTACACCTTC
CASSFQGGSYGYTF
>TRBD1|TRBJ1-4|TRBV19|.
TGTGCCAGTATGGACAGGAATCCTGAAAAACTGTTTTTT
CASMDRNPEKLFF
>.|TRBJ2-7|TRBV6-1|.
TGTGCCAGCAGGGGCCCGTCTTACTACGAGCAGTACTTC
CASRGPSYYEQYF
>.|TRBJ2-3|TRBV30|.
TGTGCCTGGAGTGTACGACAGACAGATACGCAGTATTTT
CAWSVRQTDTQYF
>.|TRBJ2-1|TRBV9|.
TGTGCCAGCAGCCTACTTGGAGGGTCCGTTTACAATGAGCAGTTCTTC
CASSLLGGSVYNEQFF
>TRBD1|TRBJ2-6|TRBV2|.
TGTGCCACCAGTCCCGGACAGGGGGCGCATTCGGGGGCCAACGTCTTGACTTTC
CATSPGQGAHSGANVLTF
>TRBD2|TRBJ2-7|TRBV6-6|.
TGTGCCAGCAGTTACTCGAGGGCTAGCGGGCATTTGGAGCAGTACTTC
CASSYSRASGHLEQYF
>TRBD1|TRBJ1-4|TRBV4-2|.
TGTGCCAGCAGCCAAGAAGGCCAGGGGGGTAATGAAAAACTGTTTTTT
CASSQEGQGGNEKLFF
>.|TRBJ2-5|TRBV6-5|.
TGTGCCCCAGAGGGACAAAAAGTAGAGACCCAGTACTTC
CAPEGQKVETQYF
>.|TRBJ2-5|TRBV7-9|.
TGTTCCAGCAGCTTCAGTTTCACAGAAGAAGAGACCCAGTACTTC
CSSSFSFTEEETQYF
>.|TRBJ2-2|TRBV27|.
TGTGCCAGCAGTTTAAAATGGAGTTCGAACACCGGGGAGCTGTTTTTT
CASSLKWSSNTGELFF
>.|TRBJ2-1|TRBV27|.
TGTGCCAGCAGTTTAAGCGGGCTTCACAATGAGCAGTTCTTC
CASSLSGLHNEQFF
>TRBD1|TRBJ1-1|TRBV7-6|.
TGTGCCAGCAGCCAGGGGGAGGCTGAAGCTTTCTTT
CASSQGEAEAFF
>TRBD1|TRBJ1-5|TRBV4-2|.
TGTGCCAGCAGCTCGGCCGACAGGGGTCACAATCAGCCCCAGCATTTT
CASSSADRGHNQPQHF
>TRBD1|TRBJ1-2|TRBV7-3|.
TGTGCCAGCAGCTCGCCGGGACAGGGAAACTATGGCTACACCTTC
CASSSPGQGNYGYTF
>.|TRBJ2-7|TRBV18|.
TGTGCCAGCTCCAGGAATCTGGATTCCTACGAGCAGTACTTC
CASSRNLDSYEQYF
>TRBD2|TRBJ2-5|TRBV13|.
TGTGCCAGCAGCTTAGAACGCGGGGGGGCTGGGACCCAGTACTTC
CASSLERGGAGTQYF
>TRBD1|TRBJ1-2|TRBV13|.
TGTGCCAGCAGCCTGGACAGGGATAAAGGCTATGGCTACACCTTC
CASSLDRDKGYGYTF
>TRBD1|TRBJ1-4|TRBV5-5|.
TGTGCCAGCAGCTATGACGACAGGGGCGGTGAAAAACTGTTTTTT
CASSYDDRGGEKLFF
>.|TRBJ2-3|TRBV6-1|.
TGTGCCAGCAGGCTAGCGAGAACAGCAGATACGCAGTATTTT
CASRLARTADTQYF
>.|TRBJ2-6|TRBV7-7|.
TGTGCTAGCAGCCGCGTACGGGATCCCCTGACTGTCCTGACTTTC
CASSRVRDPLTVLTF
>.|TRBJ2-3|TRBV5-1|.
TGCGCCAGCAGCCTAGCCCGTTCCACAGATACGCAGTATTTT
CASSLARSTDTQYF
>.|TRBJ1-1|TRBV7-2|.
TGTGCCAGCAGCCTAAATGGGCTCAGGGGTTCGGGCACTGAAGCTTTCTTT
CASSLNGLRGSGTEAFF
>TRBD1|TRBJ2-7|TRBV6-1|few
TGTGCCAGCAGCCCCCGGGACAGCAATCTCTACGAGCAGTACTTC
CASSPRDSNLYEQYF
>TRBD2|TRBJ2-3|TRBV7-9|.
TGTGCCAGCAGCGAAGCGGGGGACACGCAGTATTTT
CASSEAGDTQYF
>.|TRBJ2-1|TRBV29-1|.
TGCAGCGTTCTAACAGGTACCCTCTCGGATGAGCAGTTCTTC
CSVLTGTLSDEQFF
>.|TRBJ2-7|TRBV20-1|.
TGCAGTGTCAAAACAGGCTACGAGCAGTACTTC
CSVKTGYEQYF
>.|TRBJ1-5|TRBV9|.
TGTGCCAGCAGGACCCGCTCGCAGGGGAATCAGCCCCAGCATTTT
CASRTRSQGNQPQHF
>.|TRBJ2-5|TRBV18|.
TGTGCCAGCTCACCAGGGGGGATCGGAGAGACCCAGTACTTC
CASSPGGIGETQYF